What follows describes a single T cell receptor (beta chain). Its antigen is still unknown. This CDR3 is built from 13 residues. CDR1 and CDR2 from the germline V gene are MNHEY and SVGAGI. Trimming removed 8 bases from V and 4 bases from J, with 13 bases in between. Sequenced by immunoSEQ multiplex PCR; TCRdb stores in-frame clones only, minus some. The sample carries over 55,000 clones, around 83% recorded once. This sample is drawn from a study of OX40 agonist ivuxolimab in advanced cancers. For the study at large: In this trial design, patients received ivuxolimab intravenously at 0.01 to 10 mg/kg every 2 weeks. General study findings and limits: At doses 0.1 to 3.0 mg/kg, CD4+ and CD8+ clones expanded. It was not determined which antigens were specifically recognized by the peripheral T cells that had undergone clonal expansion.

This chain joins TRBV6-5 and TRBJ2-3; possibly TRBD2 for D (6 bases). Sample: CD4+ or CD8+ T cells sorted from blood, taken in a trial of the OX40 agonist ivuxolimab. The sequence was obtained from an adult with an advanced solid tumor such as melanoma, head and neck, liver or kidney cancer. CDR3 region: CASSRGRSDTQYF. CDR3 nucleotide sequence: TGTGCCAGCTCCCGGGGGAGATCAGATACGCAGTATTTT.